The 14 T cell receptor beta chains listed next were all sequenced from one sample in a study of vaccination and CD4 T cells after COVID-19. As to treatment: roughly nine-day PBMC culture with coronavirus spike peptide pools or control peptides (ViraFEST assay). At the Johns Hopkins FTIC core, DNA taken from cultured CD4+ T cells was sequenced by way of the Oncomine TCR Beta short-read assay. TCRdb ran MiXCR on the PCR reads and lists one entry per CDR3 protein. The sample records about 19,000 distinct CDR3 sequences, roughly 48% being singletons. Their recognized antigens are unknown. Sequenced material: CD4+ T cells from blood, cultured in vitro, taken before SARS-CoV-2 vaccination. These receptors all come from a human donor who had recovered from COVID-19.

V and J are TRBV7-8 and TRBJ2-1, with 8 bases lining up with TRBD2. After removal of 1 base from V and 2 bases from J, the junction contained 10 bases not matched to a gene. The CDR3 length is 18 residues. CDR1 and CDR2 from the germline V gene are SGHVS and FQNEAQ. CDR3 sequence: CASSLDRLAGHPYNEQFF. CDR3 nucleotides: TGTGCCAGCAGCTTAGATAGGCTAGCGGGCCACCCCTACAATGAGCAGTTCTTC.

DNA for the CDR3: TGTGCCAGCGACAGGGACAGTGCCACCTTGAACACTGAAGCTTTCTTT. Amino acid sequence: CASDRDSATLNTEAFF. The gene calls are TRBV27 and TRBJ1-1, with 7 bases fitting TRBD1. The CDR3 consists of 16 residues. Germline V gene sequence: CDR1 MNHEY, CDR2 SMNVEV (reference sequence). V lost 8 bases to trimming and J lost 0 bases; unmatched junction nucleotides: 12.

CDR3 in DNA: TGTGCCAGCAGTCCACAGGGAAATCAGCCCCAGCATTTT. This gives the protein CASSPQGNQPQHF. This sequence joins TRBV2 and TRBJ1-5, with D tentatively TRBD1 (6 bases). Germline CDR1 SNHLY, CDR2 FYNNEI. This CDR3 spans 13 amino acids. Trimming took off 5 bases at V and 4 bases at J, with 9 bases between the two ends.

The chain has TRBV7-9 and TRBJ1-1, with D perhaps matching TRBD1 (5 bases). The CDR3 is made up of 12 amino acids. Germline CDR1 reads SEHNR; CDR2 reads FQNEAQ (reference sequence). Trimming shortened V by 5 bases and J by 6 bases, and 10 bases separated the two germline ends. The CDR3 DNA reads as TGTGCCAGCAGCAGGCAGGGTGCTGAAGCTTTCTTT. Translating gives CASSRQGAEAFF.

The chain is built from TRBV27 and TRBJ1-5, with a tentative D call TRBD1 (5 bases). This CDR3 has 15 residues. Germline lookup yields CDR1 MNHEY and CDR2 SMNVEV (reference sequence). The V end lost 2 bases, the J end lost 1 base, and 9 bases lay between the germline ends. This chain's CDR3 is CASSLRGMSNQPQHF. For the CDR3, the DNA is TGTGCCAGCAGTTTACGGGGGATGAGCAATCAGCCCCAGCATTTT.

This clonotype was picked up a small number of times. The V gene is TRBV20-1, the J gene TRBJ2-5, with 7 bases aligning to TRBD2. Germline V gives CDR1 DFQATT, CDR2 SNEGSKA (reference sequence). This CDR3 contains 15 residues. J lost 4 bases, V lost 4 bases, and 12 bases had no gene match. The CDR3 region is CSAIAGAGAGETQYF. Written as DNA, the CDR3 is TGCAGTGCTATTGCCGGGGCGGGAGCCGGAGAGACCCAGTACTTC.

V is TRBV20-1 and J is TRBJ2-7, with 14 bases lining up with TRBD2. The CDR3 has 15 amino acids. CDR1 is DFQATT, CDR2 SNEGSKA, per germline (reference sequence). The junction had 3 bases not matched to a gene; V was cut back by 3 bases and J by 2 bases. The CDR3 nucleotides are TGCAGTGCTAGGGGACTAGCGGGAGTAACCTACGAGCAGTACTTC. Translation: CSARGLAGVTYEQYF.

The rearrangement joins TRBV19 to TRBJ2-7; a possible D gene is TRBD2 (5 bases). Trimming took off 2 bases at V and 1 base at J, with 9 bases between the two ends. CDR3 size: 14 residues. CDR1 LNHDA and CDR2 SQIVND come from the germline V gene (reference sequence). CDR3 in amino acids: CASSIKTGSYEQYF. The DNA of the CDR3 is TGTGCCAGTAGTATAAAGACGGGATCCTACGAGCAGTACTTC.

This clonotype has only one observation. This chain links TRBV6-4 with TRBJ2-2; no reliable D call. This CDR3 region has 13 residues. Germline CDR1 reads MRHNA; CDR2 reads SNTAGT. V was shortened by 4 bases and J by 1 base, with 4 bases between the two germline ends. In nucleotides, the CDR3 is TGTGCCAGCAGTGGGGGGAACACCGGGGAGCTGTTTTTT. Protein sequence: CASSGGNTGELFF.

This clonotype has more than one count but fewer than ten. The V gene is TRBV20-1, the J gene TRBJ2-7, with TRBD1 identical over 7 bases. Germline V CDR1 and CDR2: DFQATT, SNEGSKA (reference sequence). V lost 0 bases to trimming and J lost 2 bases; unmatched junction nucleotides: 13. The CDR3 sequence is 17 residues long. The CDR3 spells CSARDRDRNRGAYEQYF. CDR3 nucleotide sequence: TGCAGTGCTAGAGATCGCGATCGGAACAGGGGAGCCTACGAGCAGTACTTC.

The rearrangement joins TRBV7-9 to TRBJ2-5; D gene uncertain. V was cut by 3 bases and J by 4 bases, with 3 bases left in between. The CDR3 contains 11 residues. The germline V gene has CDR1 SEHNR and CDR2 FQNEAQ (reference sequence). CDR3 sequence reads: CASSFGETQYF. The CDR3 nucleotides are TGTGCCAGCAGCTTCGGAGAGACCCAGTACTTC.

This clonotype came up a few times. The CDR3 spells CASSLSGRKTQYF. The CDR3 region has the DNA TGTGCCAGCAGTTTATCAGGGCGAAAGACCCAGTACTTC. The gene calls are TRBV27 and TRBJ2-5; D unresolved. The germline gives CDR1 MNHEY, CDR2 SMNVEV (reference sequence). With 0 bases removed from V and 6 bases from J, the gap between germline ends came to 8 bases. CDR3 length: 13 residues.

The gene calls are TRBV7-9 and TRBJ2-2; D uncertain. There are 12 residues in the CDR3. CDR1 SEHNR and CDR2 FQNEAQ come from the germline V gene (reference sequence). V lost 1 base and J lost 7, with 4 bases in between. The CDR3 bases are TGTGCCAGCAGCTTAGTTATCGGGGAGCTGTTTTTT. Amino acids: CASSLVIGELFF.

The chain is built from TRBV28 and TRBJ2-5; 9 nucleotides match TRBD2. From germline, CDR1 is MDHEN and CDR2 SYDVKM. The CDR3 extends over 14 amino acids. V lost 2 bases and J lost 6; bases outside the gene matches: 4. CDR3 nucleotide sequence: TGTGCCAGCAGTTTAGCGGGAGGGGTCCAGACCCAGTACTTC. Its translation is CASSLAGGVQTQYF.